The rows below give T cell receptor beta chains drawn from one sample of a study of blood T cell repertoires in COVID-19. The data were produced by immunoSEQ multiplex PCR, yet TCRdb's version contains in-frame clones alone and is incomplete. The table has around 160,000 clones, 85% to 90% seen once. Sequences were obtained from peripheral blood. The receptors derive from a woman aged 70-85 years with COVID-19, enrolled during active disease. Both conserved end residues are part of each CDR3. The order of the fields is D gene, V gene, J gene, clone size, CDR3 DNA, CDR3 protein. A D gene is named only where the DNA matches it firmly. The listing skips clone size in some rows; elsewhere it reads once, few, many or a size class.

D: TRBD1
V: TRBV19
J: TRBJ1-2
size: NA
DNA: TGTGCCAGTAGTCTCGACAGGGTTGATGGCTACACCTTC
CDR3: CASSLDRVDGYTF

D: TRBD1
V: TRBV29-1
J: TRBJ1-2
size: NA
DNA: TGCAGCGTTGAAGGGGGCAGGGGGCCGGGGAACTATGGCTACACCTTC
CDR3: CSVEGGRGPGNYGYTF

D: TRBD1
V: TRBV11-1
J: TRBJ1-2
size: NA
DNA: TGTGCCAGCAGCTTAAGTCCAGGGGGAACGAAAGGCTACACCTTC
CDR3: CASSLSPGGTKGYTF

D: TRBD1
V: TRBV6-1
J: TRBJ2-3
size: NA
DNA: TGTGCCAGCAGTGAAGAGGTGACAGGGGGTACCACAGATACGCAGTATTTT
CDR3: CASSEEVTGGTTDTQYF

D: NA
V: TRBV30
J: TRBJ2-2
size: NA
DNA: TGTGCCTGCCGGGGGGCAGGAAACACCGGGGAGCTGTTTTTT
CDR3: CACRGAGNTGELFF

D: NA
V: TRBV23-1
J: TRBJ1-6
size: NA
DNA: TGCGCCAGCAATCGTCTCCGAGCCGATAATTCACCCCTCCACTTT
CDR3: CASNRLRADNSPLHF

D: NA
V: TRBV21-1
J: TRBJ1-4
size: few
DNA: TGTGCCAGCAGCAAAAAGGAACAGGGGGCCACTTCAACTGGAACTAATGAAAAACTGTTTTTT
CDR3: CASSKKEQGATSTGTNEKLFF

D: NA
V: TRBV28
J: TRBJ1-5
size: NA
DNA: TGTGCCAGTGCCGGACACCGGTGGGGTGGTAGCAATCAGCCCCAGCATTTT
CDR3: CASAGHRWGGSNQPQHF

D: NA
V: TRBV13
J: TRBJ1-2
size: NA
DNA: TGTGCCAGCAGCTTAGTTGTTGATGGGGGCGTCTATGGCTACACCTTC
CDR3: CASSLVVDGGVYGYTF

D: TRBD2
V: TRBV6-5
J: TRBJ2-3
size: NA
DNA: TGTGCCAGCAGCTTAGCGGGGGGGCCAGATACGCAGTATTTT
CDR3: CASSLAGGPDTQYF

D: TRBD1
V: TRBV7-8
J: TRBJ1-2
size: NA
DNA: TGTGCCAGCAGCGAGGGACAGGGGGCGCGAGGCTACACCTTC
CDR3: CASSEGQGARGYTF

D: TRBD2
V: TRBV7-9
J: TRBJ2-7
size: NA
DNA: TGTGCCAGCAGCACCCGGGGGAGGGGCAGCTTCTACGAGCAGTACTTC
CDR3: CASSTRGRGSFYEQYF

D: NA
V: TRBV18
J: TRBJ2-1
size: NA
DNA: TGTGCCAGCTCACCAGGGACTGTCAATGAGCAGTTCTTC
CDR3: CASSPGTVNEQFF

D: TRBD1
V: TRBV2
J: TRBJ2-5
size: NA
DNA: TGTGCCAGCAGTGTTGTGACAGGGGAAGAGACCCAGTACTTC
CDR3: CASSVVTGEETQYF

D: TRBD1
V: TRBV18
J: TRBJ1-3
size: NA
DNA: TGTGCCAGCTCACCGACGACAGGGCCGGTCTCTGGAAACACCATATATTTT
CDR3: CASSPTTGPVSGNTIYF

D: NA
V: TRBV3-1/TRBV3-2
J: TRBJ1-4
size: once
DNA: TGTGCCAGCAGCCAGCCCCATGGGGGGGGAAGTGAAAAACTGTTTTTT
CDR3: CASSQPHGGGSEKLFF